Here is one T cell receptor (beta chain) with its context. Its antigen specificity is not known. Base quality data are lacking; no much larger clone is found one base away. V and J are trimmed by 8 bases and 1 base, and the gene matches miss 7 bases of the junction. Sequences MNHEY (CDR1) and SVGAGI (CDR2) are obtained from the germline V gene. The CDR3 has 14 amino acids, counting the end cysteine and phenylalanine. Solely the CDR3 DNA is kept, with 42 bases framed from the first base. These data originate in a study of blood T cell repertoires in COVID-19 (TCRdb year 2020). Notes on the research overall: Samples from collaborators originated in the United States, Italy and Spain and spanned both the acute and convalescent phases of COVID-19. The material from the prospective study consisted of cDNA or gDNA derived from T cells, B-cell-depleted T cells, or PBMCs. The dataset comprised deeply sampled blood TCRbeta repertoires from subjects exposed to, actively infected with, or recovered from COVID-19. The repertoires were made available in a free public database intended to serve as a resource for research on the immune response to SARS-CoV-2. Samples came from the ongoing ImmuneRACE study (first 160 participants) plus 1,254 subjects from 6 global collaborators. Sample metadata almost always included a de-identified subject ID, COVID-19 status, age in years and sex. Where available, HLA class I and class II types were taken from metadata supplied by the sample provider and were not determined by assay-based typing. Paper-wide results and their limitations: The quantity of clinical and demographic metadata differed by source and by participant and was supplied without curation.

Collaborating institutions collected whole blood in K2EDTA tubes following their own protocols. Collaborator samples were shipped for TCRbeta analysis as frozen whole blood, isolated PBMCs, or DNA extracted from either sample type. TCRbeta CDR3 regions were amplified from genomic DNA using the immunoSEQ Assay, a bias-controlled multiplex PCR. Per the authors' processing: The number of nucleated cells in each sample was estimated from the amplification of reference gene primers within the assay. To quantify the absolute abundance of each unique TCRbeta CDR3 rearrangement, sequence reads were collapsed and filtered. For each sample, productive Simpson clonality was calculated by taking the square root of Simpson's diversity index across productive rearrangements. The immuneACCESS repertoire file appears here via TCRdb, limited to in-frame rearrangements. These files lack a portion of the clones; in checked studies, under half of the deficit traces to unresolved V genes, and the cause of the others is not known. The DNA gave D and trimming, while V, J and clone size come from that table. The sample table shows under 300,000 clones, and roughly nine tenths are seen once. 6.2% of the sample lies in the top ten.

The TCR was taken from a man between 60 and 75 years old with acute or convalescent COVID-19. The sequencing sample was made of peripheral blood. The chain is encoded by TRBV6-5 joined to TRBJ2-5; 7 of the junction bases match TRBD2. At the DNA level, the sequence is TGTGCCAGCTCGCTGGGGGGGGTCCAAGAGACCCAGTACTTC. This sequence encodes CASSLGGVQETQYF.